This T cell receptor beta chain derives from a study of T cells in tuberculosis. Study-level findings and limits: Using the GMM-specific repertoire gave more than 85% accuracy versus approximately 70% with motifs. Shorter CDR3-alpha in active tuberculosis partly drove smaller distances.

Adolescents were screened for latent TB by skin test and IGRA. This clone is categorized as medium-sized. Its matching antigen is unknown. Assay: immunoSEQ multiplex PCR; the TCRdb copy retains only in-frame clones and omits some. The repertoire holds approximately 28,000 clones, with more than 85% as singletons. This CDR3 comprises 15 residues. Germline assignment: CDR1 SEHNR and CDR2 FQNEAQ (reference sequence). V was pared by 2 bases and J by 6 bases, with 11 bases between. Sequences were obtained from PBMCs. The receptor comes from a donor aged 10 to 29 with latent tuberculosis or without tuberculosis infection. This rearrangement joins TRBV7-9 to TRBJ1-6, with no clear D. CDR3 nucleotides: TGTGCCAGCAGCTTACTACTGGGCAGTAATTCACCCCTCCACTTT. It codes for CASSLLLGSNSPLHF.